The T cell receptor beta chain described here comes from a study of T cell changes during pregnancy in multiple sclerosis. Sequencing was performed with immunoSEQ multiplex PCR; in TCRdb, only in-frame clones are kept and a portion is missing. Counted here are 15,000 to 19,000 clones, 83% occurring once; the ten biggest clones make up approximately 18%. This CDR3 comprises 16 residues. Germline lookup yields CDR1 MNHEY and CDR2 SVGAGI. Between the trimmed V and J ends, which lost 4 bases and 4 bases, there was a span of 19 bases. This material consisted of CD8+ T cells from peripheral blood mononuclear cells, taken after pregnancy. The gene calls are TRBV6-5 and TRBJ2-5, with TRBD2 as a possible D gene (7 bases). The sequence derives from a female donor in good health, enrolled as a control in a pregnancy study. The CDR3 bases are TGTGCCAGCAGTTCGAAGGGGGGGGTAGGGGGAGAGACCCAGTACTTC. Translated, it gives CASSSKGGVGGETQYF.